A selection of T cell receptor beta chains follows, all from one sample in a study of blood T cell repertoires in COVID-19. Sequencing was performed with immunoSEQ multiplex PCR; in TCRdb, only in-frame clones are kept and a portion is missing. The table includes hundreds of thousands of clones, around nine tenths detected once. The material sequenced was peripheral blood. Receptor source: a human donor in a cohort sampled during active COVID-19. The CDR3 runs from the conserved cysteine through the conserved F or W. The order of the fields is D gene, V gene, clone size, J gene, CDR3 DNA, CDR3 protein. D genes are given only for firm matches. A clone size is listed for some rows: how often the clone was seen (once, few, many), or a class if it is expanded.

d_gene: .; v_gene: TRBV4-2; abundance: .; j_gene: TRBJ1-2; CDR3nt: TGTGCCAGCAGCTTGGACACCCGCGGCTCCGGCTACACCTTC; CDR3aa: CASSLDTRGSGYTF
d_gene: .; v_gene: TRBV3-1/TRBV3-2; abundance: .; j_gene: TRBJ1-2; CDR3nt: TGTGCCAGCAGTTCTTTAGATTCCTCTGGCTACACCTTC; CDR3aa: CASSSLDSSGYTF
d_gene: .; v_gene: TRBV5-1; abundance: few; j_gene: TRBJ1-3; CDR3nt: TGCGCCAGCAGCTTGCGTTTAGGAAACACCATATATTTT; CDR3aa: CASSLRLGNTIYF
d_gene: .; v_gene: TRBV5-4; abundance: .; j_gene: TRBJ2-5; CDR3nt: TGTGCCAGCAGCTCTACCGATGTCGGGCCTAGAGGGGAGACCCAGTACTTC; CDR3aa: CASSSTDVGPRGETQYF
d_gene: .; v_gene: TRBV6-6; abundance: few; j_gene: TRBJ1-5; CDR3nt: TGTGCCAGCAGCGAGGTAGGACAGCGCAATCAGCCCCAGCATTTT; CDR3aa: CASSEVGQRNQPQHF
d_gene: .; v_gene: TRBV7-2; abundance: .; j_gene: TRBJ1-6; CDR3nt: TGTGCCACCGTTTTAGCCTCTTATAATTCACCCCTCCACTTT; CDR3aa: CATVLASYNSPLHF
d_gene: .; v_gene: TRBV5-6; abundance: few; j_gene: TRBJ2-5; CDR3nt: TGTGCCAGCAGCTCGCTTACTAGATTCGAGACCCAGTACTTC; CDR3aa: CASSSLTRFETQYF
d_gene: TRBD1; v_gene: TRBV7-9; abundance: .; j_gene: TRBJ2-2; CDR3nt: TGTGCCAGCAGCTACACCGGGACAGGGGGCGGGGAGCTGTTTTTT; CDR3aa: CASSYTGTGGGELFF
d_gene: .; v_gene: TRBV6-1; abundance: .; j_gene: TRBJ2-1; CDR3nt: TGTGCCAGCAGTGAACAGGCACGCAATGAGCAGTTCTTC; CDR3aa: CASSEQARNEQFF
d_gene: .; v_gene: TRBV30; abundance: once; j_gene: TRBJ2-1; CDR3nt: TGTGCCTGGATCGGGAGCTCCTACAATGAGCAGTTCTTC; CDR3aa: CAWIGSSYNEQFF
d_gene: TRBD2; v_gene: TRBV7-2; abundance: many; j_gene: TRBJ2-5; CDR3nt: TGTGCCAGCAGCTTAGGGTCTAGCGGGAAACAAGAGACCCAGTACTTC; CDR3aa: CASSLGSSGKQETQYF
d_gene: TRBD2; v_gene: TRBV5-6; abundance: .; j_gene: TRBJ2-5; CDR3nt: TGTGCCAGCAGCGCACGAAGACTAGCGGGGGTAACACGGGAGACCCAGTACTTC; CDR3aa: CASSARRLAGVTRETQYF
d_gene: TRBD1; v_gene: TRBV6-5; abundance: .; j_gene: TRBJ1-1; CDR3nt: TGTGCCAGCACCGAGACAGGGGGCTACGTTGAAGCTTTCTTT; CDR3aa: CASTETGGYVEAFF
d_gene: TRBD2; v_gene: TRBV9; abundance: .; j_gene: TRBJ2-7; CDR3nt: TGTGCCAGCAGCGTAGGGATAGCGGGAGAATACGAGCAGTACTTC; CDR3aa: CASSVGIAGEYEQYF
d_gene: .; v_gene: TRBV5-6; abundance: .; j_gene: TRBJ1-6; CDR3nt: TGTGCCAGCAGCTTGGCGTCGGGATCCTATAATTCACCCCTCCACTTT; CDR3aa: CASSLASGSYNSPLHF
d_gene: TRBD1; v_gene: TRBV5-1; abundance: .; j_gene: TRBJ1-1; CDR3nt: TGCGCCAGCAGCTTCGGACAGGGACTGAACACTGAAGCTTTCTTT; CDR3aa: CASSFGQGLNTEAFF
d_gene: TRBD1; v_gene: TRBV5-1; abundance: .; j_gene: TRBJ1-6; CDR3nt: TGCGCCAGCAGCCTTACCGGGACAGGAGTTAATTCACCCCTCCACTTT; CDR3aa: CASSLTGTGVNSPLHF
d_gene: .; v_gene: TRBV7-9; abundance: .; j_gene: TRBJ1-2; CDR3nt: TGTGCCAGCAGCTTAAAGGAGGGACCCAACTATGGCTACACCTTC; CDR3aa: CASSLKEGPNYGYTF
d_gene: .; v_gene: TRBV6-5; abundance: .; j_gene: TRBJ2-1; CDR3nt: TGTGCCAGCTGTCAGTTTAAGGGGGGGGCAAACGAGCAGTTCTTC; CDR3aa: CASCQFKGGANEQFF
d_gene: TRBD2; v_gene: TRBV10-3; abundance: .; j_gene: TRBJ2-7; CDR3nt: TGTGCCATCAGTGAACTAGCGGGAGGATCCGAGCAGTACTTC; CDR3aa: CAISELAGGSEQYF
d_gene: .; v_gene: TRBV27; abundance: .; j_gene: TRBJ1-2; CDR3nt: TGTGCCAGCAGTTTTGTGGGGGGAAGCTACACCTTC; CDR3aa: CASSFVGGSYTF
d_gene: TRBD2; v_gene: TRBV3-1/TRBV3-2; abundance: .; j_gene: TRBJ2-7; CDR3nt: TGTGCCAGCAGCCCTCGACTAGCGTCGAGCTCCTACGAGCAGTACTTC; CDR3aa: CASSPRLASSSYEQYF
d_gene: .; v_gene: TRBV11-1; abundance: .; j_gene: TRBJ2-3; CDR3nt: TGTGCCAGCAGCAGAAGACTAGACCACACAGATACGCAGTATTTT; CDR3aa: CASSRRLDHTDTQYF
d_gene: .; v_gene: TRBV3-1/TRBV3-2; abundance: .; j_gene: TRBJ1-6; CDR3nt: TGTGCCAGCAGCCAAAACGTCGGTTCACCCCTCCACTTT; CDR3aa: CASSQNVGSPLHF
d_gene: .; v_gene: TRBV15; abundance: .; j_gene: TRBJ2-1; CDR3nt: TGTGCCACCAGCAGAGGCGTAGTCTACAATGAGCAGTTCTTC; CDR3aa: CATSRGVVYNEQFF
d_gene: .; v_gene: TRBV21-1; abundance: .; j_gene: TRBJ2-5; CDR3nt: TGTGCCAGCAGCAAACCAAGGCTAGCGGGGACCCAAGAGACCCAGTACTTC; CDR3aa: CASSKPRLAGTQETQYF
d_gene: TRBD1; v_gene: TRBV3-1/TRBV3-2; abundance: .; j_gene: TRBJ1-1; CDR3nt: TGTGCCAGCAGCCAAGTCGGTTTATTGGGACAGCTGAACACTGAAGCTTTCTTT; CDR3aa: CASSQVGLLGQLNTEAFF
d_gene: .; v_gene: TRBV7-9; abundance: .; j_gene: TRBJ2-7; CDR3nt: TGTGCCAGCAGCTTAACACTAGATCCCTACGAGCAGTACTTC; CDR3aa: CASSLTLDPYEQYF
d_gene: TRBD1; v_gene: TRBV10-1; abundance: .; j_gene: TRBJ2-7; CDR3nt: TGCGCCAGCAGTGAGTCGGGCAGGGGGCTCGGCGAGCAGTACTTC; CDR3aa: CASSESGRGLGEQYF
d_gene: TRBD1; v_gene: TRBV19; abundance: .; j_gene: TRBJ2-7; CDR3nt: TGTGCCAGTAGTATAGAGGACAGGGACGAGCAGTACTTC; CDR3aa: CASSIEDRDEQYF
d_gene: .; v_gene: TRBV5-1; abundance: .; j_gene: TRBJ2-1; CDR3nt: TGCGCCAGCAGCCCTGGACAAGACCTCTACAATGAGCAGTTCTTC; CDR3aa: CASSPGQDLYNEQFF
d_gene: .; v_gene: TRBV6-5; abundance: .; j_gene: TRBJ1-1; CDR3nt: TGTGCCAGCAGTTACGGGCAGGTGGGCACTGAAGCTTTCTTT; CDR3aa: CASSYGQVGTEAFF
d_gene: .; v_gene: TRBV10-3; abundance: .; j_gene: TRBJ2-3; CDR3nt: TGTGCCATCAGTGATCCGGCGGGGTACACAGATACGCAGTATTTT; CDR3aa: CAISDPAGYTDTQYF
d_gene: TRBD1; v_gene: TRBV2; abundance: once; j_gene: TRBJ1-2; CDR3nt: TGTGCCAGCAGTGAGGGACAGGGTCATGGCTACACCTTC; CDR3aa: CASSEGQGHGYTF
d_gene: TRBD1; v_gene: TRBV19; abundance: .; j_gene: TRBJ1-3; CDR3nt: TGTGCCAGTAGGACAGGGGCCTACTCTGGAAACACCATATATTTT; CDR3aa: CASRTGAYSGNTIYF
d_gene: .; v_gene: TRBV20-1; abundance: .; j_gene: TRBJ2-1; CDR3nt: TGCAGTGCTAGTCGGCAGGTCACTTTCCTCTACAATGAGCAGTTCTTC; CDR3aa: CSASRQVTFLYNEQFF
d_gene: TRBD2; v_gene: TRBV6-5; abundance: .; j_gene: TRBJ2-2; CDR3nt: TGTGCCAGCAGTAGCGGGGCGAACACCGGGGAGCTGTTTTTT; CDR3aa: CASSSGANTGELFF
d_gene: TRBD2; v_gene: TRBV7-2; abundance: .; j_gene: TRBJ2-1; CDR3nt: TGTGCCAGCAGCTTAGGACTAGCGGGGGGGCGTGTTGAGCAGTTCTTC; CDR3aa: CASSLGLAGGRVEQFF
d_gene: .; v_gene: TRBV5-1; abundance: once; j_gene: TRBJ1-1; CDR3nt: TGCGCCAGCAGCTTGGATAGTCTAATGCAGAACACTGAAGCTTTCTTT; CDR3aa: CASSLDSLMQNTEAFF
d_gene: .; v_gene: TRBV6-6; abundance: .; j_gene: TRBJ2-7; CDR3nt: TGTGCCAGCTCAAACCGGGGGGCACCCTACGAGCAGTACTTC; CDR3aa: CASSNRGAPYEQYF
d_gene: .; v_gene: TRBV29-1; abundance: .; j_gene: TRBJ2-3; CDR3nt: TGCAGCGTTGAAGAAGCAGCGGGCCCAGATACGCAGTATTTT; CDR3aa: CSVEEAAGPDTQYF
d_gene: TRBD2; v_gene: TRBV19; abundance: .; j_gene: TRBJ2-3; CDR3nt: TGTGCCAGTAGCTTAGCCAGCGGGGGCCCAGATACGCAGTATTTT; CDR3aa: CASSLASGGPDTQYF
d_gene: .; v_gene: TRBV6-5; abundance: .; j_gene: TRBJ2-7; CDR3nt: TGTGCCAGCAGCCGCGGAGGCTTTAGCTCCTACGAGCAGTACTTC; CDR3aa: CASSRGGFSSYEQYF
d_gene: TRBD2; v_gene: TRBV6-5; abundance: .; j_gene: TRBJ2-3; CDR3nt: TGTGCCAGCAGTTACTCGACTAGCGGGGCTTTGGATACGCAGTATTTT; CDR3aa: CASSYSTSGALDTQYF
d_gene: TRBD1; v_gene: TRBV6-2/TRBV6-3; abundance: few; j_gene: TRBJ1-5; CDR3nt: TGTGCCAGCAGCCCGGACAGGGCGAGCAATCAGCCCCAGCATTTT; CDR3aa: CASSPDRASNQPQHF
d_gene: .; v_gene: TRBV3-1/TRBV3-2; abundance: .; j_gene: TRBJ2-7; CDR3nt: TGTGCCAGCAGCCAAGATCGCTCCATCCTATTC; CDR3aa: CASSQDRSILF
d_gene: .; v_gene: TRBV2; abundance: .; j_gene: TRBJ1-4; CDR3nt: TGTGCCAGCAGTGACGTTCTCGCTAATGAAAAACTGTTTTTT; CDR3aa: CASSDVLANEKLFF